This TCR beta chain is from a study of blood T cell repertoires in COVID-19. Study at large: Italy, Spain and the United States were the sources of the convalescent and acute COVID-19 samples.

CDR1 is MNHNS and CDR2 is SASEGT in the germline V gene. The CDR3 contains 12 residues. V was clipped by 2 bases and J by 7 bases, with 6 bases between them. Sequenced by immunoSEQ multiplex PCR; TCRdb stores in-frame clones only, minus some. The repertoire holds some 210,000 clones, with around 90% as singletons. This chain links TRBV6-1 with TRBJ2-1; D call uncertain. The sequencing sample was made of PBMCs or T cells enriched from blood (not recorded which). The TCR comes from a man between 18 and 29 years old with acute COVID-19. The CDR3 reads CASSERSNEQFF. The CDR3 DNA reads TGTGCCAGCAGTGAAAGGAGTAATGAGCAGTTCTTC.